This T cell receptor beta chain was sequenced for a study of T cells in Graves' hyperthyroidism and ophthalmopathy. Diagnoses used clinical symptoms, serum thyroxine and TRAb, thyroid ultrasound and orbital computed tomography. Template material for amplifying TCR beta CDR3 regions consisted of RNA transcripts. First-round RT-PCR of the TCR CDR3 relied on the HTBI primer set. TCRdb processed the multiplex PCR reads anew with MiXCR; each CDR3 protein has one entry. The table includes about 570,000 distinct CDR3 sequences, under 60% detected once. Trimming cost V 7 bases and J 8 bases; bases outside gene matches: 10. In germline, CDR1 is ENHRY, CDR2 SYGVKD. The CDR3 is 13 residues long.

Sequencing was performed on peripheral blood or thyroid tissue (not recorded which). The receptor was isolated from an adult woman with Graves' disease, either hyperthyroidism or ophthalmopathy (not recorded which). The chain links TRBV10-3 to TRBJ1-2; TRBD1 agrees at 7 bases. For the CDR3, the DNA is TGTGCCATCAATCCCGACAGGGATGGAGGCTACACCTTC. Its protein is CAINPDRDGGYTF.